Below, 31 T cell receptor beta chains from the same sample are listed, as sequenced in a study of shared clonotypes between healthy human individuals. Sequencing was performed with immunoSEQ multiplex PCR; in TCRdb, only in-frame clones are kept and a portion is missing. The data hold a few hundred thousand clones, with roughly 97% observed a single time. Sequenced sample: naive CD4+ T cells sorted from blood. Subset described: CD45RA+ positively selected. The receptors were gathered from a woman in her 30s in good health.

This clone is a singleton in its sample. The rearrangement uses TRBV5-6 and TRBJ1-4; no definite D call. The CDR3 runs 14 residues. Trimming took 2 bases from V and 8 from J, leaving 13 bases between them. CDR1 and CDR2 from the germline V gene are SGHDT and YYEEEE. CDR3: CASSLFRPPEKLFF. CDR3 DNA: TGTGCCAGCAGCTTATTTAGGCCGCCCGAAAAACTGTTTTTT. The full variable domain, its missing parts supplied by reference TRBV5-6 and TRBJ1-4, is DAGVTQSPTHLIKTRGQQVTLRCSPKSGHDTVSWYQQALGQGPQFIFQYYEEEERQRGNFPDRFSGHQFPNYSSELNVNALLLGDSALYLCASSLFRPPEKLFFGSGTQLSVL.

The chain employs TRBV5-4 and TRBJ2-7; tentatively, D is TRBD1 or TRBD2 (5 bases each). The CDR3 length is 14 residues. V was trimmed by 4 bases and J by 2 bases, leaving 13 bases between them. CDR1 and CDR2 from the germline V gene are SGHNT and YYREEE (reference sequence). The CDR3 sequence is CASSRTGPPYEQYF. The DNA of the CDR3 is TGTGCCAGCAGCAGGACGGGGCCGCCCTACGAGCAGTACTTC.

CDR3 sequence: CASSIQGAPASEQYF. The DNA of the CDR3 is TGTGCCAGTAGTATACAGGGGGCGCCCGCGAGTGAGCAGTACTTC. V is TRBV19 and J is TRBJ2-7; 8 bases are shared with TRBD1. V shed 2 bases and J 7 bases; nucleotides not matched to a gene: 10. The CDR3 has 15 residues. Germline values: CDR1 LNHDA, CDR2 SQIVND (reference sequence).

The genes are TRBV2 and TRBJ2-5, with TRBD1 identical over 11 bases. The germline gives CDR1 SNHLY, CDR2 FYNNEI. J was trimmed by 6 bases and V by 1 base; bases with no gene match: 7. There are 16 residues in the CDR3. The CDR3, as DNA: TGTGCCAGCAGTGAAGGGACAGGGGGCGCAGTAAAGACCCAGTACTTC. This encodes CASSEGTGGAVKTQYF.

V and J are TRBV2 and TRBJ2-2, with 8 bases matching TRBD2. The CDR3 runs 16 residues. V gave up 6 bases and J gave up 1 base; unmatched junction bases: 7. Germline V gene lookup returns CDR1 SNHLY and CDR2 FYNNEI. In nucleotides, the CDR3 is TGTGCCAGCAGCCCCGCGGCGGGAGGGAACACCGGGGAGCTGTTTTTT. Protein sequence: CASSPAAGGNTGELFF. Full variable domain (outside the CDR3, taken from reference TRBV2 and TRBJ2-2): EPEVTQTPSHQVTQMGQEVILRCVPISNHLYFYWYRQILGQKVEFLVSFYNNEISEKSEIFDDQFSVERPDGSNFTLKIRSTKLEDSAMYFCASSPAAGGNTGELFFGEGSRLTVL.

In this sample, this clone turned up a few times. The chain has TRBV11-2 and TRBJ2-7, with 12 positions matching TRBD2. After removal of 8 bases from V and 4 bases from J, the junction contained 6 bases not matched to a gene. CDR3 size: 14 residues. CDR1 and CDR2 (germline): SGHAT, FQNNGV. The CDR3, as DNA: TGTGCCAGCCTCCGGACTAGCGGGGTATACGAGCAGTACTTC. Translated, it gives CASLRTSGVYEQYF.

The chain combines TRBV5-3 with TRBJ2-1; 7 bases fit TRBD2. TRBV5-3 qualifies as an ORF whose function is uncertain. V was clipped by 7 bases and J by 3 bases; unmatched bases: 16. The CDR3 loop spans 17 amino acids. The CDR3 DNA follows: TGTGCCAGACGGTTCATCGTATGTAGCGGGCGCTACAATGAGCAGTTCTTC. As protein: CARRFIVCSGRYNEQFF.

V gene TRBV19 combines with J gene TRBJ2-1; D gene uncertain. The CDR3 length is 14 residues. V was trimmed by 3 bases and J by 5 bases, leaving 11 bases between them. Germline values: CDR1 LNHDA, CDR2 SQIVND (reference sequence). CDR3 nucleotide sequence: TGTGCCAGTAGTATGGGGTCGGGCCACAATGAGCAGTTCTTC. Translating gives CASSMGSGHNEQFF.

The chain uses TRBV4-1 and TRBJ2-3; weak D call: TRBD2 (6 bases). Germline V lookup: CDR1 MGHRA, CDR2 YSYEKL. V was pared by 1 base and J by 2 bases, with 19 bases between. The CDR3 extends over 18 amino acids. The CDR3 DNA follows: TGCGCCAGCAGCCAAGTCCCGAGCCTCCAGCGGGTCACAGATACGCAGTATTTT. This translates into CASSQVPSLQRVTDTQYF.

CDR3 in amino acids: CASSLPSVREQFF. CDR3 in DNA: TGTGCCAGCAGTTTACCTTCTGTCCGGGAGCAGTTCTTC. V and J are TRBV27 and TRBJ2-1; D is unclear. The CDR3 is made up of 13 amino acids. V was cut by 2 bases and J by 10 bases, with 12 bases left in between. Germline V gives CDR1 MNHEY, CDR2 SMNVEV (reference sequence).

The table lists this clone with a count of one. This chain connects TRBV6-5 to TRBJ2-1; D not resolved. Deletions cut 2 bases from V and 5 bases from J, with 1 base between. From germline, CDR1 is MNHEY and CDR2 SVGAGI. The CDR3 consists of 11 residues. The CDR3 protein is CASSYHNEQFF. The DNA of the CDR3 is TGTGCCAGCAGTTACCACAATGAGCAGTTCTTC.

This chain links TRBV13 with TRBJ1-5; D not certain. Trimming shortened V by 6 bases and J by 3 bases, and 9 bases separated the two germline ends. This CDR3 spans 13 amino acids. In germline, CDR1 is PRHDT, CDR2 FYEKMQ (reference sequence). This CDR3 reads CASSPSPNQPQHF. CDR3 in DNA: TGTGCCAGCAGTCCATCACCCAATCAGCCCCAGCATTTT.

The chain couples TRBV27 to TRBJ2-7, with D possibly matching TRBD1 (5 bases). The germline V and J ends were trimmed by 6 bases and 2 bases, with 14 bases remaining between them. From germline, CDR1 is MNHEY and CDR2 SMNVEV (reference sequence). This CDR3 is built from 14 residues. CDR3 nucleotide sequence: TGTGCCAGCAGCCGACTCGGACACACCTACGAGCAGTACTTC. Its translation: CASSRLGHTYEQYF.

V usage is TRBV5-1 and J usage is TRBJ2-5; 10 bases agree with TRBD1. The DNA end is more similar to TRBJ2-7, so the J call may be wrong. The CDR3 runs to 16 residues. Germline V CDR1 and CDR2: SGHRS, YFSETQ. The DNA for the CDR3 is TGCGCCAGCACCGCCCAGGCCGGGACAGGGGCTGGCGAGCAGTACTTC. Amino acids: CASTAQAGTGAGEQYF.

The chain is built from TRBV11-1 and TRBJ2-3; TRBD2 matches at 10 bases. This CDR3 region has 16 residues. Germline CDR1 and CDR2: SGHAT and FQDESV (reference sequence). With 2 bases clipped from V and 5 bases from J, the junction kept 7 bases outside the gene matches. Written as DNA, the CDR3 is TGTGCCAGCAGCTTATCTCTAGCGGGAGCGGTAGATACGCAGTATTTT. Amino acids: CASSLSLAGAVDTQYF.

V usage is TRBV29-1 and J usage is TRBJ1-1; the D gene is possibly TRBD1 (5 bases). CDR1 and CDR2 from the germline V gene are SQVTM and ANQGSEA. The V gene lost 6 bases and the J gene lost 2 bases, with 19 bases spanning the gap. This CDR3 spans 15 amino acids. The CDR3 DNA follows: TGCAGCGTCATACAACAGCAGGGACTAAACACTGAAGCTTTCTTT. Translated, it gives CSVIQQQGLNTEAFF.

About this clone itself: It is likely a read error, because the conserved phenylalanine at the end of the CDR3 is missing. The DNA is omitted, as the CDR3 cannot be located on it reliably, and the CDR3 follows TCRdb's listing. The V gene is TRBV20-1, the J gene TRBJ1-1. The CDR3 is made up of 10 amino acids, end residues included. Germline V gives CDR1 DFQATT, CDR2 SNEGSKA (reference sequence). CDR3 protein: CSARGGTPQI.

This rearrangement joins TRBV7-9 to TRBJ2-1, with 8 bases aligning to TRBD1. This CDR3 region has 14 residues. V gave up 10 bases and J gave up 8 bases; unmatched junction bases: 13. Germline-derived CDR1 and CDR2 are SEHNR and FQNEAQ (reference sequence). CDR3 DNA sequence: TGTGCCACCACCCGTACAGGGGGGCCATATGAGCAGTTCTTC. It specifies CATTRTGGPYEQFF. The complete variable domain, with remaining parts taken from reference TRBV7-9 and TRBJ2-1, reads DTGVSQNPRHKITKRGQNVTFRCDPISEHNRLYWYRQTLGQGPEFLTYFQNEAQLEKSRLLSDRFSAERPKGSFSTLEIQRTEQGDSAMYLCATTRTGGPYEQFFGPGTRLTVL.

This chain uses TRBV4-1 with TRBJ1-2; D may be TRBD1 (5 bases). V was pared by 6 bases and J by 4 bases, with 12 bases between. CDR3 length equals 13 residues. Germline V gives CDR1 MGHRA, CDR2 YSYEKL. The CDR3 bases are TGCGCCAGCAGGCGCACAGGAGTCTATGGCTACACCTTC. Protein sequence: CASRRTGVYGYTF.

This chain connects TRBV7-9 to TRBJ2-3, with no clear D. Germline CDR1 SEHNR, CDR2 FQNEAQ (reference sequence). Trimming shortened V by 1 base and J by 4 bases, and 9 bases separated the two germline ends. CDR3 length equals 14 residues. The CDR3 loop reads CASSLGANPDTQYF. CDR3 nucleotide sequence: TGTGCCAGCAGCTTAGGGGCGAATCCAGATACGCAGTATTTT.

V gene TRBV10-1 combines with J gene TRBJ2-2; D gene unclear. CDR3 length: 12 residues. The V gene's germline CDR1 is WNHNN and CDR2 SYGVQD (reference sequence). V was trimmed by 4 bases and J by 7 bases, leaving 7 bases between them. CDR3 DNA: TGCGCCAGCAGTGTAGGCGGCGGGGAGCTGTTTTTT. It specifies CASSVGGGELFF.

CDR3: CAISGLAANTGELFF. The CDR3 region has the DNA TGTGCCATCAGTGGACTAGCGGCGAACACCGGGGAGCTGTTTTTT. The chain uses TRBV10-3 and TRBJ2-2; 9 bases agree with TRBD2. This CDR3 region has 15 residues. Germline V gene data show CDR1 as ENHRY and CDR2 as SYGVKD. V shed 4 bases, J shed 0 bases, and the junction held 0 bases outside the gene matches.

V gene TRBV7-9 combines with J gene TRBJ2-4; TRBD1 matches at 7 bases. Trimming at V came to 5 bases and at J to 7 bases, leaving 11 bases not matched to a gene. CDR1 and CDR2 from the germline V gene are SEHNR and FQNEAQ (reference sequence). The CDR3 consists of 15 residues. CDR3 protein: CASSPSDRLANIQYF. The CDR3 DNA is TGTGCCAGCAGCCCCTCGGACAGGTTGGCGAACATTCAGTACTTC.

The rearrangement uses TRBV10-1 and TRBJ2-1, with 7 bases fitting TRBD1. Trimming cost V 6 bases and J 4 bases; bases outside gene matches: 9. This CDR3 has 15 residues. The germline gives CDR1 WNHNN, CDR2 SYGVQD (reference sequence). This CDR3 reads CASSPDRAPYNEQFF. DNA for the CDR3: TGCGCCAGCAGCCCCGACAGGGCTCCGTACAATGAGCAGTTCTTC.

J is TRBJ2-4 and V is TRBV27; D possibly corresponds to TRBD2 (5 bases). Germline assignment: CDR1 MNHEY and CDR2 SMNVEV (reference sequence). The V and J ends lost 8 bases and 16 bases respectively, with 12 bases between them. The CDR3 length is 9 residues. The CDR3 nucleotides are TGTGCCAGCGGAAGGACTCCATACTTC. Amino acids: CASGRTPYF.

The chain links TRBV28 to TRBJ2-2, with D perhaps TRBD2 (5 bases). Germline lookup yields CDR1 MDHEN and CDR2 SYDVKM. The CDR3 length is 13 residues. Trimming shortened V by 6 bases and J by 7 bases, and 12 bases separated the two germline ends. This chain's CDR3 is CASRPLAFGELFF. In DNA, the CDR3 is TGTGCCAGCAGACCCCTAGCTTTCGGGGAGCTGTTTTTT.

V usage is TRBV28 and J usage is TRBJ1-6; D gene ambiguous. This CDR3 spans 13 amino acids. The germline CDR1 and CDR2 sequences are MDHEN and SYDVKM. V was trimmed by 4 bases and J by 7 bases, leaving 8 bases between them. The chain's CDR3 is CASSSRLNSPLHF. Here the CDR3 DNA reads TGTGCCAGCAGTTCACGGCTCAATTCACCCCTCCACTTT.

The chain recombines TRBV6-6 with TRBJ2-7, with 10 bases that match TRBD1. The length of the CDR3 is 12 residues. V lost 10 bases, J lost 7 bases, and 7 bases stayed unmatched. Germline V gene lookup returns CDR1 MNHNY and CDR2 SVGAGI (reference sequence). CDR3 sequence (DNA): TGTGCCAACCGACAGGGGGCAGGAGAGCAGTACTTC. The encoded protein is CANRQGAGEQYF.

For this clone: Other DNA sequences in the sample encode the same CDR3. The V call is TRBV5-1, the J call TRBJ2-5; perhaps D is TRBD1 or TRBD2 (6 bases each). CDR1 is SGHRS and CDR2 is YFSETQ in the germline V gene. Between the trimmed V and J ends, which lost 0 bases and 4 bases, there was a span of 13 bases. This CDR3 comprises 15 residues. CDR3 sequence reads: CASSLVRGLGETQYF. DNA of the CDR3: TGCGCCAGCAGCTTGGTCCGGGGGCTGGGAGAGACCCAGTACTTC.

The chain joins TRBV11-1 to TRBJ2-5; 7 bases are a match to TRBD2. Germline CDR1 and CDR2: SGHAT and FQDESV (reference sequence). The J segment lost 1 base and the V segment lost 3 bases, leaving 11 bases of the junction unmatched. There are 17 residues in the CDR3. The CDR3 loop is CASSFQSGIDTQETQYF. The CDR3 DNA is TGTGCCAGCAGCTTTCAGAGCGGGATAGATACCCAAGAGACCCAGTACTTC.

This clone was seen a single time. J is TRBJ1-2 and V is TRBV28; tentatively, D is TRBD1 (6 bases). The germline V gene has CDR1 MDHEN and CDR2 SYDVKM. Between the trimmed V and J ends, which lost 7 bases and 4 bases, there was a span of 13 bases. The CDR3 totals 13 residues. The CDR3 nucleotides are TGTGCCAGCACCGACAGGTTCATCTATGGCTACACCTTC. Residues: CASTDRFIYGYTF.